The T cell receptor (beta chain) described here comes from a study of T-cell memory formation after mild COVID-19. The study's findings and limits: Memory cells collected pre-infection included some clones that later responded, suggesting cross-reactive memory joined. Contracting clones, day 15 to 85, had balanced CD4/CD8, and later expanders favored CD4+. Clones that contracted clustered mainly in CM and EM if CD4+ and in EMRA if CD8+.

Trimming took 6 bases from V and 3 from J, leaving 9 bases between them. In germline, CDR1 is SQVTM, CDR2 ANQGSEA. This CDR3 has 12 amino acids. Only a few counts were recorded for this clonotype. Antigen unknown. TCRdb fed the 5' RACE reads into MiXCR, producing one record per CDR3 protein. The sample holds just over 300,000 distinct CDR3 sequences, roughly 21% seen once. The source material was PBMCs or a T cell subset sorted from them (not recorded which). The source is a man aged 18 to 30 who had mild COVID-19 (a few samples of this study predate the infection). Cell type and time point are not known. The chain joins TRBV29-1 to TRBJ2-1, with D hard to call. The CDR3 DNA reads TGCAGCGTCGGACGCGTCTACAATGAGCAGTTCTTC. This codes for CSVGRVYNEQFF.